The 10 T cell receptor beta chains reported below all come from one sample, sequenced in a study of blood T cell repertoires in COVID-19. Clones were read by immunoSEQ multiplex PCR, and TCRdb kept only the in-frame ones, dropping some. Of around 220,000 clones listed, roughly 84% are singletons. The sample was peripheral blood. The receptors were sampled from a woman in her 40s who had recovered from COVID-19.

The V gene is TRBV3-1 (or the pseudogene TRBV3-2), the J gene TRBJ1-2; D gene ambiguous. Germline values: CDR1 LGHDT, CDR2 YNNKEL (reference sequence). CDR3 size: 13 residues. Trimming removed 1 base from V and 4 bases from J, with 7 bases in between. In DNA form, the CDR3 reads TGTGCCAGCAGCCAAGGGCCAGGCTATGGCTACACCTTC. It specifies CASSQGPGYGYTF.

The J gene is TRBJ2-5, the V gene TRBV30; D might be TRBD2 (5 bases). The germline CDR1 and CDR2 sequences are GTSNPN and SVGIG (reference sequence). V was cut by 4 bases and J by 4 bases, with 13 bases left in between. There are 13 residues in the CDR3. CDR3 nucleotide sequence: TGTGCCTGGAATCTAGTCGAGGGAGAGACCCAGTACTTC. This encodes CAWNLVEGETQYF.

This chain uses TRBV4-1 with TRBJ1-5; maybe TRBD1 (5 bases). The CDR3 runs 16 residues. The V gene's germline CDR1 is MGHRA and CDR2 YSYEKL. V lost 3 bases and J lost 1, with 13 bases in between. The CDR3 here is CASSHTPAGSNQPQHF. In DNA, the CDR3 is TGCGCCAGCAGCCATACCCCCGCAGGGAGCAATCAGCCCCAGCATTTT.

The rearrangement links TRBV6-5 to TRBJ1-2; no clear D. Germline V gives CDR1 MNHEY, CDR2 SVGAGI. The germline V and J ends were trimmed by 0 bases and 6 bases, with 17 bases remaining between them. This CDR3 region has 16 residues. CDR3 amino acids: CASSYSTGEVSHGYTF. The CDR3 nucleotides are TGTGCCAGCAGTTACTCGACGGGAGAAGTTAGTCATGGCTACACCTTC.

V is TRBV7-2 and J is TRBJ2-5; 9 nucleotides match TRBD1. Germline CDR1 is SGHTA and CDR2 is FQGNSA. This CDR3 contains 16 residues. The V gene end was trimmed by 5 bases and the J gene end by 3 bases; junction bases not matched to a gene: 10. The CDR3 here is CASSLQPGTGKETQYF. CDR3 in DNA: TGTGCCAGCAGCCTGCAACCCGGGACAGGGAAAGAGACCCAGTACTTC.

The J gene is TRBJ1-4, the V gene TRBV4-3; possible D gene TRBD1, 5 bases. The CDR3 sequence is 14 residues long. CDR1 is LGHNA and CDR2 is YSLEER in the germline V gene. V was pared by 0 bases and J by 10 bases, with 12 bases between. The CDR3 is CASSQETTGGKLFF. Written as DNA, the CDR3 is TGCGCCAGCAGCCAAGAAACGACGGGGGGAAAACTGTTTTTT.

The rearrangement uses TRBV14 and TRBJ2-7, with TRBD1 matching over 7 bases. This CDR3 has 12 amino acids. The germline V gene has CDR1 SGHDN and CDR2 FVKESK. The trim removed 8 bases at V and 1 base at J, leaving 2 bases unmatched. CDR3 sequence reads: CASGTVSYEQYF. Written as DNA, the CDR3 is TGTGCCAGCGGGACAGTTTCCTACGAGCAGTACTTC.

The chain is built from TRBV16 and TRBJ1-2, with D tentatively TRBD1 (5 bases). Germline V gives CDR1 KGHSY, CDR2 FQNENV. The CDR3 totals 15 residues. V lost 4 bases to trimming and J lost 1 base, with 13 bases between them. The CDR3 loop reads CASSRDRDFNYGYTF. The CDR3 region has the DNA TGTGCCAGCAGCCGCGACAGAGACTTTAACTATGGCTACACCTTC.

The J gene is TRBJ2-7, the V gene TRBV10-3; 9 bases line up with TRBD2. This CDR3 contains 13 residues. Germline CDR1 is ENHRY and CDR2 is SYGVKD. V was pared by 6 bases and J by 6 bases, with 6 bases of the junction left unmatched. CDR3 residues: CAISGGLAGEQYF. The CDR3 DNA follows: TGTGCCATCAGCGGGGGACTAGCAGGCGAGCAGTACTTC.

The chain combines TRBV20-1 with TRBJ2-3; D call uncertain. Deletions cut 6 bases from V and 3 bases from J, with 7 bases between. This CDR3 comprises 11 residues. Germline V gives CDR1 DFQATT, CDR2 SNEGSKA (reference sequence). Here the CDR3 reads CSARETDTQYF. The CDR3 region has the DNA TGCAGTGCCCGCGAGACAGATACGCAGTATTTT.